Below, 25 T cell receptor beta chains from the same sample are listed, as sequenced in a study of cytomegalovirus exposure and HLA in healthy donors. The PCR had 60 Vbeta and 13 Jbeta primers. Profiled with immunoSEQ multiplex PCR; TCRdb holds only in-frame clones, not every one. The sample comprises roughly 180,000 clones, roughly 88% of which are singletons, and around a tenth rests with the top ten. Input material: PBMCs. The source of these receptors is a man younger than 30 in good health and CMV-seropositive.

The CDR3 region has the DNA TGTGCCAGCAAAACCAGAATCCGCGAAAAACTGTTTTTT. This gives the protein CASKTRIREKLFF. V and J are TRBV6-5 and TRBJ1-4; unclear D gene. Germline V gene data show CDR1 as MNHEY and CDR2 as SVGAGI. Trimming shortened V by 7 bases and J by 8 bases, and 14 bases separated the two germline ends. The CDR3 has 13 residues.

This clone was detected a few times. DNA of the CDR3: TGCGCCAGCAGCTTGATGGGACAGGGTACGTCAGAGCAGTACTTC. Translation: CASSLMGQGTSEQYF. This chain joins TRBV5-1 and TRBJ2-7; 9 bases are a match to TRBD1. From germline, CDR1 is SGHRS and CDR2 YFSETQ. The CDR3 covers 15 residues. V was pared by 1 base and J by 7 bases, with 9 bases of the junction left unmatched.

The V gene is TRBV7-3, the J gene TRBJ2-7, with D possibly being TRBD1 (5 bases). Trimming shortened V by 2 bases and J by 5 bases, and 10 bases separated the two germline ends. CDR1 is SGHTA, CDR2 FQGTGA, per germline. This CDR3 has 13 residues. The CDR3 here is CASSLQGGDEQYF. Written as DNA, the CDR3 is TGTGCCAGCAGCTTACAGGGTGGCGACGAGCAGTACTTC.

The V and J genes are TRBV30 and TRBJ1-6, with D unclear. V was trimmed by 0 bases and J by 14 bases, leaving 17 bases between them. CDR3 length equals 14 residues. CDR1 is GTSNPN, CDR2 SVGIG, per germline (reference sequence). CDR3 sequence: CAWSVKQDSTTLHF. CDR3 coding DNA: TGTGCCTGGAGTGTAAAACAAGACTCGACCACCCTCCACTTT. Supplemented by reference TRBV30 and TRBJ1-6, the full variable domain reads SQTIHQWPATLVQPVGSPLSLECTVEGTSNPNLYWYRQAAGRGLQLLFYSVGIGQISSEVPQNLSASRPQDRQFILSSKKLLLSDSGFYLCAWSVKQDSTTLHFGNGTRLTVT.

A single count supports this clone. This rearrangement joins TRBV11-2 to TRBJ1-3, with 7 bases aligning to TRBD1. Germline lookup yields CDR1 SGHAT and CDR2 FQNNGV. The CDR3 sequence is 15 residues long. The V segment lost 5 bases and the J segment 7 bases; nucleotides outside the gene matches: 11. The CDR3 region is CASSTQSGTVNTIYF. In DNA form, the CDR3 reads TGTGCCAGCAGCACTCAATCCGGGACAGTCAACACCATATATTTT.

This rearrangement joins TRBV4-1 to TRBJ2-5; 8 bases match TRBD1. The CDR3 length is 16 residues. The germline V gene has CDR1 MGHRA and CDR2 YSYEKL. With V trimmed by 0 bases and J by 1 base, 4 bases remained unmatched. The CDR3 region is CASSQEQGGLQETQYF. DNA of the CDR3: TGCGCCAGCAGCCAAGAACAGGGGGGCCTCCAAGAGACCCAGTACTTC.

The rearrangement links TRBV9 to TRBJ2-3; 8 bases map to TRBD2. The junction had 11 bases not matched to a gene; V was cut back by 0 bases and J by 2 bases. CDR3 length equals 18 residues. Germline assignment: CDR1 SGDLS and CDR2 YYNGEE. The CDR3 nucleotides read TGTGCCAGCAGCGTAGGGGTGTTCGCGGGGGGACACACAGATACGCAGTATTTT. Translation: CASSVGVFAGGHTDTQYF. Drawing the rest from reference TRBV9 and TRBJ2-3, the complete variable domain is DSGVTQTPKHLITATGQRVTLRCSPRSGDLSVYWYQQSLDQGLQFLIQYYNGEERAKGNILERFSAQQFPDLHSELNLSSLELGDSALYFCASSVGVFAGGHTDTQYFGPGTRLTVL.

The chain carries TRBV19 and TRBJ2-6; D perhaps matches TRBD2 (6 bases). CDR1 and CDR2 (germline): LNHDA, SQIVND (reference sequence). The CDR3 loop spans 18 amino acids. V lost 8 bases, J lost 0 bases, and 20 bases lay in between. The CDR3 sequence: CASRQYPGESSGANVLTF. CDR3 sequence (DNA): TGTGCCAGTCGACAATACCCGGGGGAGAGCTCTGGGGCCAACGTCCTGACTTTC.

The rearrangement joins TRBV19 to TRBJ2-5; the D is unclear. The J call is in doubt because the DNA end fits TRBJ2-7 better. Germline V gene sequence: CDR1 LNHDA, CDR2 SQIVND (reference sequence). The CDR3 consists of 12 residues. The CDR3 loop reads CASNTESYEQYF. CDR3 sequence (DNA): TGTGCCAGTAACACAGAATCCTACGAGCAGTACTTC.

The rearrangement uses TRBV10-2 and TRBJ1-5, with 8 nucleotides matching TRBD1. Germline CDR1 reads WSHSY; CDR2 reads SAAADI. V lost 7 bases and J lost 7; bases outside the gene matches: 6. This CDR3 contains 13 residues. The CDR3 nucleotides are TGCGCCAGCACCACAGGGGGAGGACAGCCCCAGCATTTT. Translating gives CASTTGGGQPQHF.

The V call is TRBV28, the J call TRBJ1-4, with 8 nucleotides matching TRBD1. CDR3 length: 14 residues. CDR1 and CDR2 (germline): MDHEN, SYDVKM. V lost 10 bases and J lost 4; bases outside the gene matches: 8. This chain's CDR3 is CAIQGAGVNEKLFF. CDR3 sequence (DNA): TGTGCCATCCAGGGGGCGGGTGTTAATGAAAAACTGTTTTTT.

To note about this clone: Other DNA sequences in the sample encode the same CDR3. The V call is TRBV7-8, the J call TRBJ2-5, with D uncertain. This CDR3 spans 11 amino acids. V dropped 5 bases and J dropped 2 bases, with 3 bases sitting between them. Germline CDR1 reads SGHVS; CDR2 reads FQNEAQ. In DNA form, the CDR3 reads TGTGCCAGCAGCCCTCAAGAGACCCAGTACTTC. As protein: CASSPQETQYF.

The J gene is TRBJ2-7, the V gene TRBV9; TRBD1 agrees at 10 bases. CDR1 and CDR2 (germline): SGDLS, YYNGEE. This CDR3 has 15 residues. Unmatched junction bases numbered 8, after V lost 4 bases and J lost 4 bases. The CDR3 region is CASSFRPGQGYEQYF. In nucleotides, the CDR3 is TGTGCCAGCAGCTTCAGACCGGGACAGGGGTACGAGCAGTACTTC.

The chain uses TRBV5-1 and TRBJ2-3; tentatively, D is TRBD1 (5 bases). Germline CDR1 and CDR2: SGHRS and YFSETQ. The CDR3 has 19 amino acids. V was trimmed by 4 bases and J by 1 base, leaving 25 bases between them. The CDR3 sequence: CASSPNPQGAGKGTDTQYF. The CDR3 DNA is TGCGCCAGCAGCCCGAATCCCCAGGGCGCAGGGAAGGGCACAGATACGCAGTATTTT.

The V gene is TRBV6-1, the J gene TRBJ2-3; D gene ambiguous. The CDR3 has 15 amino acids. V dropped 10 bases and J dropped 0 bases, with 17 bases sitting between them. Per the germline V gene, CDR1 is MNHNS and CDR2 is SASEGT. The CDR3 loop is CATRVRPASTDTQYF. The CDR3 DNA sequence: TGTGCCACGCGCGTGAGGCCAGCTAGCACAGATACGCAGTATTTT.

J is TRBJ2-5 and V is TRBV11-2, with 7 bases that match TRBD2. The CDR3 has 14 amino acids. Losses at the gene ends were 4 bases for V and 4 bases for J; bases not matched to a gene: 6. Germline V gene data show CDR1 as SGHAT and CDR2 as FQNNGV. The CDR3 nucleotides read TGTGCCAGCAGCTCCGGACTAGATGCAGAGACCCAGTACTTC. Translation: CASSSGLDAETQYF. The variable domain in full, with the rest retrieved from reference TRBV11-2 and TRBJ2-5, is EAGVAQSPRYKIIEKRQSVAFWCNPISGHATLYWYQQILGQGPKLLIQFQNNGVVDDSQLPKDRFSAERLKGVDSTLKIQPAKLEDSAVYLCASSSGLDAETQYFGPGTRLLVL.

The rearrangement joins TRBV7-6 to TRBJ1-1; D is ambiguous. Trimming removed 4 bases from V and 1 base from J, with 7 bases in between. The CDR3 is 13 amino acids. Germline CDR1 and CDR2: SGHVS and FNYEAQ. The chain's CDR3 is CASSSRWNTEAFF. In nucleotides, the CDR3 is TGTGCCAGCAGCTCTAGATGGAACACTGAAGCTTTCTTT.

The rearrangement links TRBV4-1 to TRBJ2-1, with TRBD1 matching over 9 bases. CDR1 is MGHRA, CDR2 YSYEKL, per germline. The CDR3 covers 15 residues. V was pared by 3 bases and J by 7 bases, with 7 bases of the junction left unmatched. Written as DNA, the CDR3 is TGCGCCAGCAGCCATAGGGACAGGGAATTTAATGAGCAGTTCTTC. Encoded protein: CASSHRDREFNEQFF.

This clone was found a few times. The CDR3 reads CASSPSPGTPYEQYF. The DNA for the CDR3 is TGTGCCAGCAGCCCATCCCCGGGGACACCCTACGAGCAGTACTTC. The rearrangement links TRBV5-6 to TRBJ2-7; D is perhaps TRBD1 (6 bases). Germline CDR1 and CDR2: SGHDT and YYEEEE. Trimming removed 4 bases from V and 2 bases from J, with 16 bases in between. The CDR3 length is 15 residues.

This clone was detected only once. The chain is built from TRBV9 and TRBJ2-3; 7 bases fit TRBD1. CDR1 is SGDLS, CDR2 YYNGEE, per germline. The CDR3 has 15 residues. V lost 2 bases and J lost 2; bases outside the gene matches: 5. The CDR3 DNA sequence: TGTGCCAGCAGCGTCCCGGGACAGTCCACAGATACGCAGTATTTT. Amino acid sequence: CASSVPGQSTDTQYF.

The CDR3 DNA follows: TGCGCCAGCAGCTCGATGGTGGGGGGGACAGGGTACATGAACACTGAAGCTTTCTTT. This sequence encodes CASSSMVGGTGYMNTEAFF. The V call is TRBV5-1, the J call TRBJ1-1, with 9 bases fitting TRBD1. The CDR3 loop spans 19 amino acids. In germline, CDR1 is SGHRS, CDR2 YFSETQ. Losses at the gene ends were 3 bases for V and 0 bases for J; bases not matched to a gene: 15.

This clone was picked up one time. The chain is built from TRBV13 and TRBJ1-5; 7 nucleotides line up with TRBD1. CDR1 is PRHDT, CDR2 FYEKMQ, per germline (reference sequence). V was pared by 3 bases and J by 3 bases, with 2 bases of the junction left unmatched. The CDR3 is 14 residues long. The CDR3 nucleotides are TGTGCCAGCAGCTTGGGACAGTCCAATCAGCCCCAGCATTTT. Amino acid sequence: CASSLGQSNQPQHF.

The chain combines TRBV5-1 with TRBJ1-1, with 7 nucleotides matching TRBD1. Germline values: CDR1 SGHRS, CDR2 YFSETQ. V was pared by 0 bases and J by 6 bases, with 5 bases of the junction left unmatched. CDR3 size: 14 residues. This CDR3 is CASSLDRGAPEAFF. The CDR3 DNA follows: TGCGCCAGCAGCTTGGACAGGGGTGCCCCTGAAGCTTTCTTT.

The chain couples TRBV6-1 to TRBJ1-1, with 7 bases aligning to TRBD1. The CDR3 contains 14 residues. The trim removed 7 bases at V and 3 bases at J, leaving 8 bases unmatched. Germline CDR1 MNHNS, CDR2 SASEGT. This CDR3 is CASIRQGVYTEAFF. The CDR3 region has the DNA TGTGCCAGCATCAGACAGGGAGTTTACACTGAAGCTTTCTTT.

The chain carries TRBV7-9 and TRBJ2-7, with TRBD2 matching 7 bases. CDR1 is SEHNR and CDR2 is FQNEAQ in the germline V gene (reference sequence). The CDR3 covers 12 residues. V lost 5 bases and J lost 4; bases outside the gene matches: 2. DNA of the CDR3: TGTGCCAGCAGCGTGGGGGGGTACGAGCAGTACTTC. It translates to CASSVGGYEQYF.